Sequencing of this T cell receptor beta chain was carried out in a study of blood T cell repertoires in COVID-19. Study as a whole: PBMCs, B-cell-depleted T cells, or T cells provided the cDNA or gDNA that made up the material.

The trim removed 4 bases at V and 2 bases at J, leaving 3 bases unmatched. The CDR3 loop spans 16 amino acids. CDR1 and CDR2 from the germline V gene are ENHRY and SYGVKD. This clone has just one count. Assay used: immunoSEQ multiplex PCR; TCRdb lists only in-frame clones, some missing. The data show roughly 35,000 clones, 70% to 90% seen once. The chain joins TRBV10-3 to TRBJ2-6, with 9 bases matching TRBD1. This TCR was recovered from a man aged 60 to 69 with active COVID-19. Sequencing was done on a sample of peripheral blood. CDR3 coding DNA: TGTGCCATCAGTGGACAGGGGGGGACTGGGGCCAACGTCCTGACTTTC. Translation gives CAISGQGGTGANVLTF.